What follows are 3 T cell receptor beta chains derived from one specimen sequenced in a study of blood T cells in healthy people across ages. Using a J-beta primer mix together with a sample-barcoded 5' primer, a second PCR was run for about 6 to 12 cycles. MiXCR was run by TCRdb on the 5' RACE reads, yielding one entry per CDR3 protein. The top ten clones hold about 13% of a sample with about 670,000 distinct CDR3 sequences, 52% of them seen once. The sequenced material came from blood. These receptors were taken from an elderly woman in good health.

The chain uses TRBV15 and TRBJ2-1; TRBD1 matches at 9 bases. Germline lookup yields CDR1 LNHNV and CDR2 YYDKDF (reference sequence). With V trimmed by 3 bases and J by 7 bases, 7 bases remained unmatched. The CDR3 is 15 amino acids. CDR3 coding DNA: TGTGCCACCAGCAGGGACACGACAGGGGGGAATGAGCAGTTCTTC. This sequence encodes CATSRDTTGGNEQFF.

The chain combines TRBV5-5 with TRBJ2-1, with 9 bases identical to TRBD1. In germline, CDR1 is SGHKS, CDR2 YYEKEE (reference sequence). The CDR3 consists of 16 residues. The ends lost 7 bases at V and 8 bases at J; junction bases unmatched: 16. The CDR3 here is CASPTGTGRRLDEQFF. Here the CDR3 DNA reads TGTGCCAGCCCTACTGGGACAGGGAGACGCTTGGATGAGCAGTTCTTC.

The rearrangement joins TRBV7-2 to TRBJ2-7; 7 bases are a match to TRBD2. The CDR3 runs to 14 residues. V shed 0 bases, J shed 5 bases, and the junction held 4 bases outside the gene matches. CDR1 is SGHTA and CDR2 is FQGNSA in the germline V gene. DNA of the CDR3: TGTGCCAGCAGCTTAGCCAGCGGGGTTCACGAGCAGTACTTC. Its translation is CASSLASGVHEQYF.